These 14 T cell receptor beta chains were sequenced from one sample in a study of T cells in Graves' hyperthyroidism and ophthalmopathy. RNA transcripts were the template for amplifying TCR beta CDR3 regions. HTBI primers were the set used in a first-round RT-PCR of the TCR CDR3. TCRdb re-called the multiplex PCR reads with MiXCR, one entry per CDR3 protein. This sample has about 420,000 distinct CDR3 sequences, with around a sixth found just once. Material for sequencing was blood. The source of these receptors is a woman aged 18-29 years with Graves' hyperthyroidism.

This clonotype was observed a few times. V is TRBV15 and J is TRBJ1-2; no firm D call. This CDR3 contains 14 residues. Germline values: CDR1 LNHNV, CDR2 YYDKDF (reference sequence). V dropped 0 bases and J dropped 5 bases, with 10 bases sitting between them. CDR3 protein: CATSRDAGGYGYTF. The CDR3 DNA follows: TGTGCCACCAGCAGAGACGCCGGAGGATATGGCTACACCTTC.

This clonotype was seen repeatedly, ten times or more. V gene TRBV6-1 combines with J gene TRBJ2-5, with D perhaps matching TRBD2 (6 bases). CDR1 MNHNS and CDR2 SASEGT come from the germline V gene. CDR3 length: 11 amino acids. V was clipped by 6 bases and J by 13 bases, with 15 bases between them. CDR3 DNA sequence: TGTGCCAGCAGCTCAAAGGGAGGTCCGTACTTC. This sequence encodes CASSSKGGPYF.

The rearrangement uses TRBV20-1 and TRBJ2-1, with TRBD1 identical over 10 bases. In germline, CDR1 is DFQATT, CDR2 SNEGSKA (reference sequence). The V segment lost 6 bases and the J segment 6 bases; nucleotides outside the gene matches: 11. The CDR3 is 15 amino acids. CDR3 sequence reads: CSASRGTGDFNEQFF. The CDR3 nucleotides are TGCAGTGCCTCGCGCGGGACAGGGGATTTCAATGAGCAGTTCTTC.

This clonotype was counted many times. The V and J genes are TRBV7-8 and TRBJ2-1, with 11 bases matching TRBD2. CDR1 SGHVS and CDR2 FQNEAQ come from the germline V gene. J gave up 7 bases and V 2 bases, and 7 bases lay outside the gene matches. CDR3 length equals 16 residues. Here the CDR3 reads CASSLSSGRWANEQFF. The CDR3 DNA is TGTGCCAGCAGCTTATCTAGCGGGAGGTGGGCGAATGAGCAGTTCTTC. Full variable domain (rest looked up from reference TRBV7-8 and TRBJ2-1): GAGVSQSPRYKVAKRGQDVALRCDPISGHVSLFWYQQALGQGPEFLTYFQNEAQLDKSGLPSDRFFAERPEGSVSTLKIQRTQQEDSAVYLCASSLSSGRWANEQFFGPGTRLTVL.

The CDR3, as DNA: TGCGCCAGCAGCCAAGATTTGGGTACCCACACTGAAGCTTTCTTT. This translates into CASSQDLGTHTEAFF. This sequence joins TRBV4-1 and TRBJ1-1; D is unresolved. Germline CDR1 and CDR2: MGHRA and YSYEKL. This CDR3 region has 15 residues. The V end was cut by 0 bases, the J end by 3 bases, with 11 bases between.

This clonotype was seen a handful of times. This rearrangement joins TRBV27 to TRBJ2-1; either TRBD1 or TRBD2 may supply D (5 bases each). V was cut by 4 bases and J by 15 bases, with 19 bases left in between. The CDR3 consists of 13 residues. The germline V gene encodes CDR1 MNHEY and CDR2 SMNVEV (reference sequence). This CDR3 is CASSSPGARASFF. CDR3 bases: TGTGCCAGCAGTTCCCCCGGGGCTCGGGCGTCGTTCTTC.

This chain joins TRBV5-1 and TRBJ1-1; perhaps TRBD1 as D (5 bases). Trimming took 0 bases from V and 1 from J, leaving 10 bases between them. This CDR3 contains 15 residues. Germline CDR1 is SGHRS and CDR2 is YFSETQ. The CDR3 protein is CASSLEDSTNTEAFF. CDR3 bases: TGCGCCAGCAGCTTGGAAGACAGCACGAACACTGAAGCTTTCTTT.

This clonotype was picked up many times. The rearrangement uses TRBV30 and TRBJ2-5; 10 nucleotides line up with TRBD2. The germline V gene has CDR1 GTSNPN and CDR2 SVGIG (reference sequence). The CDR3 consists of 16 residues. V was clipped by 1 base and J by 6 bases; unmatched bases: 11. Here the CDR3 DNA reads TGTGCCTGGAGTGCTGTTCTAGCGGGGGTCAAAAAGACCCAGTACTTC. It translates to CAWSAVLAGVKKTQYF.

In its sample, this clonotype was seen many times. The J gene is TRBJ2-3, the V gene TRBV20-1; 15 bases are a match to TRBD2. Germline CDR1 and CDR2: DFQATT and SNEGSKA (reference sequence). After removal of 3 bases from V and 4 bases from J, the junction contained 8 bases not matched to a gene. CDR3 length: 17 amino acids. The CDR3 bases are TGCAGTGCTAGCCCCGGACTAGCGGGAGGGCATGCAGATACGCAGTATTTT. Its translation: CSASPGLAGGHADTQYF.

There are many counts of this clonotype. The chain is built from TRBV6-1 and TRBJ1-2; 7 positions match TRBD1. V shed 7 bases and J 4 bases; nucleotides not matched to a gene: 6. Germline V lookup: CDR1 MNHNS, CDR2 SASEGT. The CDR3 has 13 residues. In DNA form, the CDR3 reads TGTGCCAGCACCGAGGGACAGCTCTATGGCTACACCTTC. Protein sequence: CASTEGQLYGYTF.

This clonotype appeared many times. CDR3 sequence reads: CASSSRASRENEQFF. The CDR3 nucleotides read TGTGCCAGCAGCTCCCGGGCCTCACGGGAGAATGAGCAGTTCTTC. The rearrangement uses TRBV12-3 or TRBV12-4 and TRBJ2-1; D may be TRBD2 (6 bases). CDR3 length equals 15 residues. V was clipped by 6 bases and J by 7 bases, with 19 bases between them.

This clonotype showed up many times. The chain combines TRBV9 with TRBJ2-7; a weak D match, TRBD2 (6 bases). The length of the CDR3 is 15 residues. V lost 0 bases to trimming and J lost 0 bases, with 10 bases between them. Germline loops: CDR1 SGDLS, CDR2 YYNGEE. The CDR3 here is CASSVATGSSYEQYF. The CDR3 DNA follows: TGTGCCAGCAGCGTAGCTACCGGGAGCTCCTACGAGCAGTACTTC.

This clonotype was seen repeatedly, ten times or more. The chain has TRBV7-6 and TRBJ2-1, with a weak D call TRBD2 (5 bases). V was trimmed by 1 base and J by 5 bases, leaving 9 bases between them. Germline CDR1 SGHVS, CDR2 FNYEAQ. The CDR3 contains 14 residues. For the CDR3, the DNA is TGTGCCAGCAGCTTAGTAGGAGGAGACAATGAGCAGTTCTTC. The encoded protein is CASSLVGGDNEQFF.

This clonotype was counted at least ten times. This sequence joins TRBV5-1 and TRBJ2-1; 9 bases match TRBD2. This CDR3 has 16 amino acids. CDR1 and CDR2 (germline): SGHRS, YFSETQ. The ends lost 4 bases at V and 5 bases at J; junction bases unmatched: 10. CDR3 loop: CASSPAGGPGNNEQFF. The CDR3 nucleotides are TGCGCCAGCAGCCCGGCGGGAGGGCCGGGGAACAATGAGCAGTTCTTC.